A selection of T cell receptor beta chains follows, all from one sample in a study of Graves' ophthalmopathy and Graves' hyperthyroidism. TCRdb called the multiplex PCR reads again in MiXCR, with one record for every CDR3 protein. The sample shows 660,000 or so distinct CDR3 sequences, over 40% of them seen only once. The specimen sequenced was peripheral blood. These receptors were obtained from an adult man with Graves' ophthalmopathy. CDR3s include the opening cysteine and the closing phenylalanine or tryptophan. The D gene is left open where the match is weak. Some rows mark clone size as missing; the rest say once, few, many or name a class of expanded clone.

NA	TRBV29-1	NA	TRBJ2-7	TGCAGCGTGGCGGAGGGGGGGCTTTACGAGCAGTACTTC	CSVAEGGLYEQYF
NA	TRBV25-1	TRBD1	TRBJ1-4	TGTGCCAGCAGTGCTGAAACAGGGGGAGGGGGAAAACTGTTTTTT	CASSAETGGGGKLFF
many	TRBV20-1	NA	TRBJ1-1	TGCAGTGCTGGCGGGGGGCCTAACACTGAAGCTTTCTTT	CSAGGGPNTEAFF
many	TRBV9	NA	TRBJ2-7	TGTGCCAGCAGCGTAGAGACGGCACCAACCTACGAGCAGTACTTC	CASSVETAPTYEQYF
NA	TRBV24-1	NA	TRBJ2-5	TGTGCCACCAGTGATGCACAGGACCAAGAGACCCAGTACTTC	CATSDAQDQETQYF
many	TRBV12-3/TRBV12-4	NA	TRBJ1-2	TGTGCCAGGAACCCAGAGGGCAAGTCAAGTGGCTACACCTTC	CARNPEGKSSGYTF
NA	TRBV6-2/TRBV6-3	TRBD1	TRBJ1-6	TGTGCCAGCAGTTACCTTGGACAGGGCGAAAGCTCCTATAATTCACCCCTCCACTTT	CASSYLGQGESSYNSPLHF
NA	TRBV2	NA	TRBJ1-6	TGTGCCAGCAGGGCGGACGCGGGGTCACCCCTCCACTTT	CASRADAGSPLHF
few	TRBV27	NA	TRBJ2-7	TGTGCCAGCAGTTCCACAGCCTACTACGAGCAGTACTTC	CASSSTAYYEQYF
NA	TRBV14	NA	TRBJ2-5	TGTGCCAGCAGCACCGGGGGGCTTATCCCACCCCAGTACTTC	CASSTGGLIPPQYF
NA	TRBV7-3	TRBD1	TRBJ1-3	TGTGCCAGCGCCGGGACAGGGGGAGTCCAAGACACCATATATTTT	CASAGTGGVQDTIYF
few	TRBV12-3/TRBV12-4	NA	TRBJ2-5	TGTGCCAGCAGCGACCTTAGGGTGGGAGAGACCCAGTACTTC	CASSDLRVGETQYF
NA	TRBV29-1	NA	TRBJ2-7	TGCAGCGTTGGGCGGGGGCTCGAGCAGTACTTC	CSVGRGLEQYF
NA	TRBV6-6	NA	TRBJ1-5	TGTGCCAGCAGCTCCCCCGGGGCGAACCAGCATTTT	CASSSPGANQHF
few	TRBV6-6	NA	TRBJ1-1	TGTGCCAGCAGTCTACTGGGTGAGGGCACTGAAGCTTTCTTT	CASSLLGEGTEAFF
NA	TRBV20-1	TRBD2	TRBJ2-7	TGCAGTGCTAGAGACATGACAGCGGGAGTAGGGGAGCAGTACTTC	CSARDMTAGVGEQYF
NA	TRBV12-3/TRBV12-4	NA	TRBJ2-2	TGTGCCAGCGCAGAGGGACGATCGGGCGGGGAGCTGTTTTTT	CASAEGRSGGELFF
many	TRBV13	NA	TRBJ1-5	TGTGCCAGCAGCTGGGGTGGACAGCCCCAGCATTTT	CASSWGGQPQHF
few	TRBV5-1	TRBD2	TRBJ2-5	TGCGCCAGCAGCCGTTGGGGGGGAGGAGAGACCCAGTACTTC	CASSRWGGGETQYF
few	TRBV2	TRBD2	TRBJ2-7	TGTGCCAGCAGCGCTATGGGACTAGCGGGAGTCGAGCAGTACTTC	CASSAMGLAGVEQYF
many	TRBV7-3	NA	TRBJ1-1	TGTGCCAGCAGCTTAATGGGTGGGTCCGACACTGAAGCTTTCTTT	CASSLMGGSDTEAFF
many	TRBV7-2	NA	TRBJ1-5	TGTGCCAGCAGCCCATCAAATAGCAATCAGCCCCAGCATTTT	CASSPSNSNQPQHF
many	TRBV15	TRBD1	TRBJ1-4	TGTGCCACCAGCAGAGAGAAGGGACAGTATAATGAAAAACTGTTTTTT	CATSREKGQYNEKLFF
NA	TRBV29-1	TRBD2	TRBJ2-5	TGCAGCGTTGAAGGGACTAGCGGAGGGCGGGGGGCCAGGGAGACCCAGTACTTC	CSVEGTSGGRGARETQYF
many	TRBV7-9	TRBD1	TRBJ1-1	TGTGCCAGCAGAAAGGGACAGTTGAACACTGAAGCTTTCTTT	CASRKGQLNTEAFF
many	TRBV5-1	TRBD2	TRBJ2-5	TGCGCCAGCAGCCTCCGGGGGGGCCTAGCGGGAGGCCAAGAGACCCAGTACTTC	CASSLRGGLAGGQETQYF
NA	TRBV7-9	NA	TRBJ1-6	TGTACCAGCAGCCAGGCGGAACTTTCACCCCTCCACTTT	CTSSQAELSPLHF
NA	TRBV10-3	TRBD2	TRBJ2-7	TGTGCCAGCGAGCGGACTAGCGGGGAGTATTACGAGCAGTACTTC	CASERTSGEYYEQYF
few	TRBV4-1	NA	TRBJ2-7	TGCGCCAGCAGCCAAGATACTTACGCGGGCGAGCAGTACTTC	CASSQDTYAGEQYF